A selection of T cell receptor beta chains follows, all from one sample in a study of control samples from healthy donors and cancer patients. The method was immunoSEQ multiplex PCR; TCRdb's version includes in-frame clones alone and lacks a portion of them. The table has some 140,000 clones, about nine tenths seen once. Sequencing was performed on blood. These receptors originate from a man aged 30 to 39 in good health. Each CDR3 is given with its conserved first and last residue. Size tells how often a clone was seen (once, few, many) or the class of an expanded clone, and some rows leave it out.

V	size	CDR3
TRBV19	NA	CASSQGRGTEAFF
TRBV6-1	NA	CASSEFLRQPQHF
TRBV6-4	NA	CASSVRANPNTEAFF
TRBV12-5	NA	CASGFVISPATGELFF
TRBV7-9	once	CASSLGADRGNYGYTF
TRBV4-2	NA	CASSQDLPGASSPLHF
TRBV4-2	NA	CASSQVLAGSYEQYF
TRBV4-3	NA	CASSQDGENYNEQFF
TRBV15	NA	CATSRDRGVRVYGYTF
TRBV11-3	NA	CASSPGSGNFYEQYF
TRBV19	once	CASSFAGLNQPQHF
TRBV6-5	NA	CASSPTSGRGNEQFF
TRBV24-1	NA	CATTPTSYEQYF
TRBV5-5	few	CASSPHRVKGSPLHF
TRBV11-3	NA	CASSLGSRVGPDTQYF
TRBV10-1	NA	CASSVRGTDTQYF
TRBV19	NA	CASSARHPSYEQYF
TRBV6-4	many	CASSETSTNTEAFF
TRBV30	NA	CAWTAAPHTQYF
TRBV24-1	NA	CATFHVNYGYTF
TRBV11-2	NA	CASSLDGGSSNQLQHF
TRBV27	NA	CASSLFIGGRNDEQFF
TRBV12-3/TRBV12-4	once	CASWKTRGTEAFF
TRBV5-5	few	CASSYRDGRGYTF
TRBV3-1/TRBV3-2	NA	CASSPRDRMNTEAFF
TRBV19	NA	CASSTGRGSLFAGELFF
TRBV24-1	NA	CATSASDLSGNTIYF
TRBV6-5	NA	CASSNPGQNSPLHF
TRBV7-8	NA	CASSLEVGSGANVLTF
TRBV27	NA	CASTSIGENSYEQYF
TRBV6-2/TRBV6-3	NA	CASSYSSQGSYNEQFF
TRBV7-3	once	CASSLMRLGSGANVLTF
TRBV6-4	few	CASSDSGQGADTQYF
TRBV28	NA	CASSLLADEAFF
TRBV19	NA	CASSFISGATNEKLFF
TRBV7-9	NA	CASSFDQNTEAFF
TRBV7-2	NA	CASSFSGGADTQYF
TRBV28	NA	CASSHPGSYNEQFF
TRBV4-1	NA	CASSRGGSGEKLFF
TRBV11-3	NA	CASSRRAGDHEQYF
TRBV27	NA	CASSYPPSYNEQFF
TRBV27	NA	CASSFRSVTSEAFF